The clone carrying this T cell receptor beta chain has more than one count but fewer than ten. These data belong to a study of early T cells in non-severe SARS-CoV-2 infection. TCRdb re-called the 5' RACE reads with MiXCR, one entry per CDR3 protein. The sample consists of about 60,000 distinct CDR3 sequences, 10% to 15% of them appearing once. The V segment lost 2 bases and the J segment 0 bases; nucleotides outside the gene matches: 6. The CDR3 has 17 residues. Per the germline V gene, CDR1 is MNHEY and CDR2 is SMNVEV (reference sequence). The genes are TRBV27 and TRBJ1-5, with 8 bases fitting TRBD1. The sequencing sample was made of whole blood. This clonotype was sampled from an adult who was a healthcare worker with PCR-confirmed SARS-CoV-2 infection or an uninfected control (not recorded which). In DNA form, the CDR3 reads TGTGCCAGCAGTTTAACTAGGACAGGGTATAGCAATCAGCCCCAGCATTTT. Protein sequence: CASSLTRTGYSNQPQHF.